Below, one T cell receptor beta chain is given with its context. This clonotype was counted a few times. Its antigen is still unknown. No base quality values were provided; no much bigger clone lies one nucleotide off. Amplification of TCR beta CDR3 regions was carried out from RNA transcripts. For the first round of RT-PCR on the TCR CDR3, the HTBI primer set was used together with the Qiagen OneStep RT-PCR kit. Libraries were constructed in a second round of multiplex PCR, after which size selection and purification were performed. Sequencing of the libraries was done on an Illumina HiSeq2000 using paired-end 100 bp reads. The authors' pipeline ran thus. Raw data were processed with SOAPnuke, discarding reads with adapters, uncalled bases, mean Phred below 15, or no exact constant-primer or identifier match. COPE v1.2.5 was used to merge the high-quality paired reads, and each unique nucleotide sequence was defined as a clonotype. Clonotypes were aligned to IMGT TRBV, TRBD and TRBJ reference segments using MiTCR v1.1. Analysis was restricted to V-J combinations with a frequency above 0.0001, which covered roughly 99% of repertoires. The TCS score was defined as F50 (clonal expansion) divided by E x V (chaos), with BLOSUM62-based TCRdist calculated between CDR3 peptides within each V-J. Welch's t-statistics and random forest reduced 514 V-J features to roughly 13, which were used in a naive Bayes classifier (R e1071). The public reads were quality trimmed at Q25 with fastp and then assembled into clones with MiXCR by TCRdb, keeping productive beta chains. A single entry per CDR3 protein holds the most common genes and DNA from its merged rows. The V and J calls follow TCRdb's processing rather than the paper's. Counted in this sample were approximately 530,000 distinct CDR3 sequences; approximately 15% of them appeared once. Together, the top ten hold around 18% of the sample.

Graves' hyperthyroidism was defined as stable when no progression to ophthalmopathy occurred over 18 months of follow-up. Hyperthyroidism patients were aged 18 to 65 years and newly diagnosed, with disease duration of less than 2 months. Patients with uncontrolled infections, other autoimmune diseases, pregnancy or lactation were excluded. Clinical symptoms, serum thyroxine and TRAb, thyroid ultrasound, and orbital computed tomography formed the basis for the diagnoses. PBMCs were isolated from about 10 ml of fresh peripheral blood by Ficoll-Paque density gradient centrifugation. Total RNA was extracted using Trizol reagent, and RNA quality was assessed on an Agilent 2100 Bioanalyzer. This entry belongs to a study of T cells in Graves' hyperthyroidism and ophthalmopathy (dated by TCRdb to between 2018 and 2021). At the level of the whole study: Peripheral blood samples were taken at initial diagnosis, before any treatment was given. A discovery cohort of about a hundred patients, about 40 with Graves' ophthalmopathy and 55 to 65 with stable Graves' hyperthyroidism, was used to find distinguishing TCR V-J signatures. After blood sampling, hyperthyroidism patients were treated with methimazole at a starting dose of 30 mg daily, and ophthalmopathy patients were treated with high-dose intravenous methylprednisolone. Prospective prediction of ophthalmopathy was tested in an independent validation cohort consisting of some 19 hyperthyroidism patients and around 17 patients who later progressed to ophthalmopathy. The paper reports TCR Vbeta CDR3 sequencing of roughly 140 peripheral blood samples: some 41 ophthalmopathy, 70 to 85 hyperthyroidism and around 17 progressor patients. The 75 to 100 discovery patients were randomly split 7:3 into training and test sets. In several Graves' hyperthyroidism patients, the study also compared T-cell repertoires from thyroid tissue with T-cell repertoires from blood.

Overall results and qualifications from the work: Most expanded thyroid clonotypes (frequency above 0.001) were also detected in blood, suggesting blood repertoires may reflect thyroid immune responses. In cross-validation, a model built on a 13 V-J signature told ophthalmopathy apart from stable hyperthyroidism with 85% to 90% sensitivity and roughly 82% specificity, and in testing the same model reached 80%/75%. In validation, progression to ophthalmopathy was predicted by the model with nearly 71% sensitivity and nearly 75% specificity, a median of approximately 6.5 months before onset. No statistical method was used to set the sample size in advance, and investigators knew the group allocation.

The junction shows trimming of 0 bases on V and 0 bases on J, plus 9 bases between the germline ends. The CDR3 measures 15 amino acids from cysteine to phenylalanine. The CDR3 DNA has 45 bases and is translated from base 1. The clonotype originates from a woman under 30 with Graves' hyperthyroidism. The sequenced sample consisted of blood. The chain is assembled from TRBV12-3 or TRBV12-4 and TRBJ2-7; confidence is insufficient to name the D gene. The CDR3 region has the sequence CASSLARGGSYEQYF. The sequenced DNA: TGTGCCAGCAGTTTAGCGCGTGGCGGCTCCTACGAGCAGTACTTC.